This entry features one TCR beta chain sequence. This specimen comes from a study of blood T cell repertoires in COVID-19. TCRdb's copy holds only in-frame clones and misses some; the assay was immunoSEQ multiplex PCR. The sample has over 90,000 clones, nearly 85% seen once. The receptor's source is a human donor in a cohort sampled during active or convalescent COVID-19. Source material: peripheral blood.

The CDR3 DNA is TGTGCCAGCAGCTCCCCCGACAGAGGAAATGAAAAACTGTTTTTT. Its translation: CASSSPDRGNEKLFF. The V gene is TRBV7-2, the J gene TRBJ1-4; D is possibly TRBD1 (5 bases). Per germline, CDR1 SGHTA and CDR2 FQGNSA. CDR3 length equals 15 residues. Trimming removed 4 bases from V and 5 bases from J, with 14 bases in between.